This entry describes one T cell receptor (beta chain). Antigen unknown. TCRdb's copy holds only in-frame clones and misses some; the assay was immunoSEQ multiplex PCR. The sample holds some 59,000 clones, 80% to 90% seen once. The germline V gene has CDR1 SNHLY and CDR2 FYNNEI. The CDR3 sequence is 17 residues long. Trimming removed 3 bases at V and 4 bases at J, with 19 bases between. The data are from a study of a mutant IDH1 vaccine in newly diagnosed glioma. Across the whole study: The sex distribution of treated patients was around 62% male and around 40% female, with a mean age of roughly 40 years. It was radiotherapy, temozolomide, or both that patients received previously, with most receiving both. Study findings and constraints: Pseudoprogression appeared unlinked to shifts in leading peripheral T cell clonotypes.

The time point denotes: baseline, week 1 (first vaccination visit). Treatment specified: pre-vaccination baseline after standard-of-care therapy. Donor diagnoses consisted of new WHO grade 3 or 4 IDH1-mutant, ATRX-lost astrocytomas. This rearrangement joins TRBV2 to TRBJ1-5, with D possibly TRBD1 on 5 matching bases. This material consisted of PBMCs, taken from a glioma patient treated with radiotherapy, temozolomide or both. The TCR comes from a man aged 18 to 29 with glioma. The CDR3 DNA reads TGTGCCAGCAGTGAGAAGATCAGGGTCCGGGAAAATCAGCCCCAGCATTTT. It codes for CASSEKIRVRENQPQHF.